The clone carrying this TCR beta chain was counted a few times. At one end, the junction sequence differs from germline, possibly due to a read error. TCRbeta libraries were built with three rounds of nested PCR, modified from ARM-PCR. One entry per CDR3 protein, called by TCRdb with MiXCR from the multiplex PCR reads. This sample has 47,000 or so distinct CDR3 sequences, with 64% found just once. This record belongs to a study of tumor and adjacent non-tumor tissue in lung cancer. Study overall: The patients, 9 to 11 men and roughly 5 women, were roughly 30 to 76 with stage I to III disease.

This sample's RNA came from whole unsorted tissue. This non-tumor lung sample came from over 3 cm beyond the tumor edge. The germline gives CDR1 SQVTM, CDR2 ANQGSEA. The CDR3 is 14 amino acids. Sequencing used distant non-tumor lung tissue. The rearrangement uses TRBV29-1 and TRBJ2-1; D gene uncertain. This clonotype originated in a woman in her 70s with non-small cell lung cancer. As DNA, the CDR3 is TGTAACGTCGAGCCCAGTTTTACCTACAATGAGCAGTTCTTC. Protein sequence: CNVEPSFTYNEQFF.